This entry describes one TCR beta chain. The target antigen is unknown. Sequencing of DNA taken from cultured CD4+ T cells relied on the Oncomine TCR Beta short-read assay. TCRdb itself ran the PCR reads through MiXCR, one entry per CDR3 protein. Among more than 9,000 distinct CDR3 sequences listed, around 30% were seen once. Treatment: roughly 11-day PBMC culture with coronavirus spike peptide pools or control peptides (ViraFEST assay). This entry is derived from a study of vaccination and CD4 T cells after COVID-19. This clonotype originated in a human donor with COVID-19. Sequencing was carried out using cultured CD4+ T cells from blood.

The DNA for the CDR3 is TGTGCCAGCAGTTTAGTAGCCACTCACCCCACCGGGGAGCTGTTTTTT. Amino acids: CASSLVATHPTGELFF. V gene TRBV28 combines with J gene TRBJ2-2, with D unresolved. The germline V gene encodes CDR1 MDHEN and CDR2 SYDVKM. The CDR3 runs to 16 residues. V was shortened by 2 bases and J by 4 bases, with 14 bases between the two germline ends.